This T cell receptor beta chain was sequenced in a study of CD8 T cells in Susac syndrome. Looked up from germline, CDR1 is SGHTA and CDR2 is FQGNSA. CDR3 size: 13 residues. V shed 7 bases and J shed 4 bases, with 13 bases lying between them. Reverse transcription of 0.5 to 1 ug RNA was performed with random hexamers. Amplification of TCR beta CDR3 across 54 Vbeta and 13 Jbeta was performed with immunoSEQ multiplex PCR. TCRdb reprocessed the immunoSEQ multiplex PCR reads via MiXCR and lists one record per CDR3 protein. The sample has approximately 180,000 distinct CDR3 sequences; almost 96% are singletons. TCR beta from blood CD8+ and CD4+ T cells was sequenced. Bulk CD8+ and CD4+ cells came from magnetic negative isolation; CD8+ TEMRA by FACS.

Material: CD4+ T cells from PBMCs. The chain couples TRBV7-2 to TRBJ2-5; D is perhaps TRBD1 (6 bases). This clonotype originated in a human donor with multiple sclerosis. The CDR3 coding sequence is TGTGCCAGCAACAACAGGGTTGGAGAGACCCAGTACTTC. Amino acid sequence: CASNNRVGETQYF. Full variable domain (remainder filled in from reference TRBV7-2 and TRBJ2-5): GAGVSQSPSNKVTEKGKDVELRCDPISGHTALYWYRQSLGQGLEFLIYFQGNSAPDKSGLPSDRFSAERTGGSVSTLTIQRTQQEDSAVYLCASNNRVGETQYFGPGTRLLVL.